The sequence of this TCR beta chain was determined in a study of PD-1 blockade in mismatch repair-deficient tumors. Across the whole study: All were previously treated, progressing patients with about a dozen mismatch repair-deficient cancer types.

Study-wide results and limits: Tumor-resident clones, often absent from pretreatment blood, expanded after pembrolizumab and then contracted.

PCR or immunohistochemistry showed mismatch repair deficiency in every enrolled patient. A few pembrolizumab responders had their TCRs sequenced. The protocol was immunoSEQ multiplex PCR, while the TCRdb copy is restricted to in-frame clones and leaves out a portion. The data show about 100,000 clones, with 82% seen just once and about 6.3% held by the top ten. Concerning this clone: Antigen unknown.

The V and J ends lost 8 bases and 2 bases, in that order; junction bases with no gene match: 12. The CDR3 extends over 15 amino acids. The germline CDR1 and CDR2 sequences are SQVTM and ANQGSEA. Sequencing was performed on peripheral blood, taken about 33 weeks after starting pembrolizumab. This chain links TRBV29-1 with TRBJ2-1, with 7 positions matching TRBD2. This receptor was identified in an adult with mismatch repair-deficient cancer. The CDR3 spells CSSVGPSGTYNEQFF. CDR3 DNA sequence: TGCAGCTCGGTGGGGCCTAGCGGTACCTACAATGAGCAGTTCTTC.